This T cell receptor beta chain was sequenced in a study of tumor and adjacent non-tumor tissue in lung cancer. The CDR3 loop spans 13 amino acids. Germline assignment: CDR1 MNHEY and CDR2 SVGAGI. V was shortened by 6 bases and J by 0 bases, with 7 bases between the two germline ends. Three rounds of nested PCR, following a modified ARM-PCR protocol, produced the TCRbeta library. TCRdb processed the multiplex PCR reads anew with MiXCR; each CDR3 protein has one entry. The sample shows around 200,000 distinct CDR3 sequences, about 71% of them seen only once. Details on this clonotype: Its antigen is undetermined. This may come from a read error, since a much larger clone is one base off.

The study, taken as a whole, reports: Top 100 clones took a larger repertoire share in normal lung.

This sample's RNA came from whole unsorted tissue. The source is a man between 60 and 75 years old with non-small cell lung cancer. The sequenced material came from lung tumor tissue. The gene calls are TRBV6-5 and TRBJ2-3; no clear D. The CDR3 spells CASRESSTDTQYF. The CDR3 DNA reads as TGTGCCAGCAGGGAATCTAGCACAGATACGCAGTATTTT.